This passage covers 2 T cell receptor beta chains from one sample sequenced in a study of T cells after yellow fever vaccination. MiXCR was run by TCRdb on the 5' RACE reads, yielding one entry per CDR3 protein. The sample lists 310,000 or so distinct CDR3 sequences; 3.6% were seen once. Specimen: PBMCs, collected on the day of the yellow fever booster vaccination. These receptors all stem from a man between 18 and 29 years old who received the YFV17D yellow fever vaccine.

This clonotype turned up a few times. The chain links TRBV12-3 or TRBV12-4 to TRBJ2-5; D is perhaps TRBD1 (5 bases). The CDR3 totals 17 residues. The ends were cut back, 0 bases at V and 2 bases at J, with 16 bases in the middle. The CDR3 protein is CASSLAMTAATQETQYF. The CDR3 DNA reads TGTGCCAGCAGTTTAGCGATGACAGCAGCTACACAAGAGACCCAGTACTTC.

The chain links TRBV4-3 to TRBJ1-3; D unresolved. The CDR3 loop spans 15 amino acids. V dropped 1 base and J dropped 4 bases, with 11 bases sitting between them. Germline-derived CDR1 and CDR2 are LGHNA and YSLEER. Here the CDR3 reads CASSQGRSEGNTIYF. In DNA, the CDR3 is TGCGCCAGCAGCCAAGGCCGTTCCGAAGGAAACACCATATATTTT.